The 28 T cell receptor beta chains below were found in one sample sequenced in a study of cytomegalovirus exposure and HLA in healthy donors. Vbeta (60) and Jbeta (13) primers were used in the PCR. Assay used: immunoSEQ multiplex PCR; TCRdb lists only in-frame clones, some missing. This table holds 98,000 or so clones, about three quarters found once. Sequenced sample: PBMCs. These receptors all come from a human donor in good health.

This clone was seen more than once but under ten times. CDR3 coding DNA: TGTGCCATCAGTGAAATCGGCGAGCAGTACTTC. The encoded protein is CAISEIGEQYF. The chain employs TRBV10-3 and TRBJ2-7; D unresolved. The CDR3 loop spans 11 amino acids. V lost 3 bases and J lost 6, with 6 bases in between. Germline V CDR1 and CDR2: ENHRY, SYGVKD.

CDR3 residues: CASSLVAGSVEETQYF. The CDR3 DNA is TGTGCCAGCAGCTTGGTTGCGGGGAGCGTGGAAGAGACCCAGTACTTC. The chain has TRBV5-6 and TRBJ2-5; possible D gene TRBD2, 6 bases. Trimming took 0 bases from V and 3 from J, leaving 15 bases between them. The length of the CDR3 is 16 residues. The germline gives CDR1 SGHDT, CDR2 YYEEEE.

The V gene is TRBV19, the J gene TRBJ1-1; possibly TRBD1 for D (5 bases). The CDR3 consists of 15 residues. The germline V gene encodes CDR1 LNHDA and CDR2 SQIVND (reference sequence). Trimming took 3 bases from V and 5 from J, leaving 16 bases between them. CDR3: CASSIIPGRGTEAFF. CDR3 DNA sequence: TGTGCCAGTAGTATTATTCCGGGGAGGGGAACTGAAGCTTTCTTT.

The V gene is TRBV6-5, the J gene TRBJ1-1, with D hard to call. V gave up 6 bases and J gave up 0 bases, with 8 bases separating them. The germline gives CDR1 MNHEY, CDR2 SVGAGI. CDR3 size: 13 residues. DNA for the CDR3: TGTGCCAGCAGCACCACACTGAACACTGAAGCTTTCTTT. This gives the protein CASSTTLNTEAFF.

The V gene is TRBV7-9, the J gene TRBJ2-5; tentative D call: TRBD2 (5 bases). Deletions cut 0 bases from V and 3 bases from J, with 14 bases between. The CDR3 is 16 residues long. Germline lookup yields CDR1 SEHNR and CDR2 FQNEAQ (reference sequence). CDR3: CASSLAYPAEEETQYF. The CDR3 nucleotides are TGTGCCAGCAGCTTAGCGTACCCAGCGGAAGAAGAGACCCAGTACTTC.

CDR3 protein: CASRGFGGLTGELFF. Written as DNA, the CDR3 is TGTGCCAGCAGGGGTTTCGGGGGGCTGACCGGGGAGCTGTTTTTT. The chain recombines TRBV7-8 with TRBJ2-2; maybe TRBD2 (7 bases). CDR1 SGHVS and CDR2 FQNEAQ come from the germline V gene. This CDR3 comprises 15 residues. Between the trimmed V and J ends, which lost 6 bases and 5 bases, there was a span of 16 bases.

The CDR3 nucleotides read TGTGCCAGCAGCCTACAGACCAGCTACAATGAGCAGTTCTTC. Its translation: CASSLQTSYNEQFF. V is TRBV7-6 and J is TRBJ2-1; D gene uncertain. The CDR3 is made up of 14 amino acids. V was cut by 5 bases and J by 3 bases, with 11 bases left in between. Germline assignment: CDR1 SGHVS and CDR2 FNYEAQ.

This chain uses TRBV5-1 with TRBJ2-3; perhaps TRBD2 as D (6 bases). Germline CDR1 and CDR2: SGHRS and YFSETQ. This CDR3 region has 15 residues. Trimming took 2 bases from V and 0 from J, leaving 10 bases between them. The chain's CDR3 is CASSLRDSSTDTQYF. As DNA, the CDR3 is TGCGCCAGCAGCTTAAGGGACTCCAGCACAGATACGCAGTATTTT. Based on the CDR3 plus reference TRBV5-1 and TRBJ2-3, the full variable domain is KAGVTQTPRYLIKTRGQQVTLSCSPISGHRSVSWYQQTPGQGLQFLFEYFSETQRNKGNFPGRFSGRQFSNSRSEMNVSTLELGDSALYLCASSLRDSSTDTQYFGPGTRLTVL.

The rearrangement links TRBV7-2 to TRBJ2-7; D remains unclear. Trimming cost V 1 base and J 5 bases, with 9 bases left between them. From germline, CDR1 is SGHTA and CDR2 FQGNSA. The CDR3 totals 13 residues. The CDR3 here is CASSLGSPHEQYF. CDR3 DNA sequence: TGTGCCAGCAGCTTAGGAAGCCCCCACGAGCAGTACTTC.

The chain links TRBV30 to TRBJ2-3; 8 positions agree with TRBD2. From germline, CDR1 is GTSNPN and CDR2 SVGIG (reference sequence). The CDR3 runs 16 residues. The trim removed 4 bases at V and 6 bases at J, leaving 15 bases unmatched. DNA for the CDR3: TGTGCCTGGACCCCCGGACGGGCGGGAGGTATGGATACGCAGTATTTT. Translation gives CAWTPGRAGGMDTQYF.

This clone was seen more than once but under ten times. The gene calls are TRBV6-1 and TRBJ1-1; TRBD1 might be the D (6 bases). The germline V gene encodes CDR1 MNHNS and CDR2 SASEGT. This CDR3 has 13 residues. V was trimmed by 8 bases and J by 1 base, leaving 11 bases between them. The CDR3 loop reads CASSPTGNTEAFF. In DNA form, the CDR3 reads TGTGCCAGCTCTCCGACAGGGAACACTGAAGCTTTCTTT.

The chain uses TRBV6-5 and TRBJ1-4; D call uncertain. This CDR3 is built from 13 residues. Trimming shortened V by 2 bases and J by 7 bases, and 8 bases separated the two germline ends. The germline V gene encodes CDR1 MNHEY and CDR2 SVGAGI. The CDR3 is CASSYPSGEKLFF. As DNA, the CDR3 is TGTGCCAGCAGTTACCCTTCGGGTGAAAAACTGTTTTTT.

The J gene is TRBJ2-1, the V gene TRBV30; 7 bases align to TRBD2. V lost 2 bases and J lost 14; bases outside the gene matches: 9. From germline, CDR1 is GTSNPN and CDR2 SVGIG (reference sequence). The CDR3 extends over 12 amino acids. The chain's CDR3 is CAWSRTRGAEFF. DNA of the CDR3: TGTGCCTGGAGTCGGACTAGGGGAGCTGAGTTCTTC.

The V and J genes are TRBV9 and TRBJ2-7; D may be TRBD2 (5 bases). From germline, CDR1 is SGDLS and CDR2 YYNGEE. V dropped 0 bases and J dropped 6 bases, with 13 bases sitting between them. The CDR3 spans 14 residues. The CDR3 coding sequence is TGTGCCAGCAGCGTAGGGGCGGGTCCTTGCGAGCAGTACTTC. Its protein is CASSVGAGPCEQYF.

V and J are TRBV5-1 and TRBJ2-5; tentative D call: TRBD2 (6 bases). Germline V gives CDR1 SGHRS, CDR2 YFSETQ. Trimming cost V 0 bases and J 2 bases, with 17 bases left between them. The CDR3 length is 17 residues. The CDR3: CASSLAAFPSAQETQYF. In nucleotides, the CDR3 is TGCGCCAGCAGCTTGGCGGCTTTCCCTAGCGCACAAGAGACCCAGTACTTC. The variable domain in full, with the rest retrieved from reference TRBV5-1 and TRBJ2-5, is KAGVTQTPRYLIKTRGQQVTLSCSPISGHRSVSWYQQTPGQGLQFLFEYFSETQRNKGNFPGRFSGRQFSNSRSEMNVSTLELGDSALYLCASSLAAFPSAQETQYFGPGTRLLVL.

This clone was picked up one time. The chain's CDR3 is CASSVKTAYEQYF. In nucleotides, the CDR3 is TGTGCCAGCAGCGTTAAGACAGCCTACGAGCAGTACTTC. This chain links TRBV13 with TRBJ2-5; D is perhaps TRBD1 (5 bases). The last part of the DNA fits TRBJ2-7 better; the J call may be wrong. Germline V gives CDR1 PRHDT, CDR2 FYEKMQ (reference sequence). The CDR3 loop spans 13 amino acids.

The chain combines TRBV7-6 with TRBJ2-3; no clear D. This CDR3 contains 13 residues. V was pared by 1 base and J by 4 bases, with 6 bases between. Looked up from germline, CDR1 is SGHVS and CDR2 is FNYEAQ. CDR3 region: CASSLGQADTQYF. The CDR3 DNA sequence: TGTGCCAGCAGCTTAGGGCAGGCAGATACGCAGTATTTT.

The rearrangement uses TRBV5-4 and TRBJ2-2; the D gene is possibly TRBD1 (6 bases). V was trimmed by 4 bases and J by 4 bases, leaving 20 bases between them. CDR3 length equals 17 residues. Germline values: CDR1 SGHNT, CDR2 YYREEE (reference sequence). CDR3: CASSHATGSEITGELFF. In DNA, the CDR3 is TGTGCCAGCAGCCATGCTACAGGGTCGGAAATCACCGGGGAGCTGTTTTTT.

The genes are TRBV2 and TRBJ2-2; a weak D match, TRBD1 (5 bases). The V end was cut by 1 base, the J end by 5 bases, with 8 bases between. Per germline, CDR1 SNHLY and CDR2 FYNNEI. This CDR3 region has 14 residues. The CDR3 DNA follows: TGTGCCAGCAGTGAAGTCAAGGGGACCGGGGAGCTGTTTTTT. Encoded protein: CASSEVKGTGELFF. The entire variable domain, with the rest obtained from reference TRBV2 and TRBJ2-2, is as follows: EPEVTQTPSHQVTQMGQEVILRCVPISNHLYFYWYRQILGQKVEFLVSFYNNEISEKSEIFDDQFSVERPDGSNFTLKIRSTKLEDSAMYFCASSEVKGTGELFFGEGSRLTVL.

This clone showed up just once. The chain is built from TRBV5-1 and TRBJ2-3; 7 bases match TRBD2. CDR1 is SGHRS and CDR2 is YFSETQ in the germline V gene. V shed 0 bases, J shed 7 bases, and the junction held 2 bases outside the gene matches. This CDR3 comprises 13 residues. The CDR3 reads CASSLAGGNTQYF. As DNA, the CDR3 is TGCGCCAGCAGCTTGGCCGGGGGGAATACGCAGTATTTT.

V is TRBV6-5 and J is TRBJ1-5, with 9 bases that match TRBD1. The CDR3 runs 15 residues. Per germline, CDR1 MNHEY and CDR2 SVGAGI. With 6 bases clipped from V and 2 bases from J, the junction kept 5 bases outside the gene matches. The CDR3 bases are TGTGCCAGCAGACAGGGGGCGCAGGGCAATCAGCCCCAGCATTTT. Translation: CASRQGAQGNQPQHF.

The chain is built from TRBV11-3 and TRBJ2-1; 15 nucleotides align to TRBD2. The germline CDR1 and CDR2 sequences are SGHNT and YENEEA. V gave up 5 bases and J gave up 6 bases; unmatched junction bases: 11. The CDR3 has 18 amino acids. The DNA for the CDR3 is TGTGCCAGCAGCCCAAGGACTAGCGGGGGGGTTTTATTCAATGAGCAGTTCTTC. Amino acid sequence: CASSPRTSGGVLFNEQFF.

V and J are TRBV2 and TRBJ2-2; D is uncertain. Germline V gene lookup returns CDR1 SNHLY and CDR2 FYNNEI. The ends were cut back, 3 bases at V and 7 bases at J, with 9 bases in the middle. This CDR3 has 13 amino acids. CDR3 amino acids: CASSEVEHGELFF. The DNA of the CDR3 is TGTGCCAGCAGTGAGGTGGAGCACGGGGAGCTGTTTTTT.

The sample holds a few counts of this clone. The chain couples TRBV7-9 to TRBJ1-4; 8 bases fit TRBD1. The CDR3 runs to 14 residues. V was pared by 1 base and J by 10 bases, with 5 bases of the junction left unmatched. Germline CDR1 is SEHNR and CDR2 is FQNEAQ (reference sequence). The CDR3 reads CASSLETGEGKLFF. CDR3 DNA sequence: TGTGCCAGCAGCTTAGAGACAGGGGAGGGAAAACTGTTTTTT.

The rearrangement joins TRBV7-7 to TRBJ2-2, with 8 bases matching TRBD1. J gave up 1 base and V 5 bases, and 3 bases lay outside the gene matches. Germline values: CDR1 SSHAT, CDR2 FNYEAQ (reference sequence). The CDR3 spans 15 residues. Here the CDR3 reads CASSATGGNTGELFF. CDR3 coding DNA: TGTGCCAGCAGCGCAACAGGGGGGAACACCGGGGAGCTGTTTTTT.

This clone was picked up a small number of times. The CDR3 region is CASSKQGDYGYTF. In nucleotides, the CDR3 is TGTGCCAGCAGTAAACAGGGGGACTATGGCTACACCTTC. V gene TRBV6-1 combines with J gene TRBJ1-2; 8 nucleotides agree with TRBD1. CDR1 is MNHNS and CDR2 is SASEGT in the germline V gene. V dropped 5 bases and J dropped 3; count of bases not matched to a gene: 2. There are 13 residues in the CDR3.

V is TRBV7-6 and J is TRBJ1-1; 10 bases are a match to TRBD1. V trimming: 1 base; J trimming: 5 bases; junction bases outside the gene matches: 10. The CDR3 totals 17 residues. The V gene's germline CDR1 is SGHVS and CDR2 FNYEAQ. CDR3 region: CASSLVLGTGEQTEAFF. The CDR3 DNA sequence: TGTGCCAGCAGCTTAGTCCTAGGGACAGGGGAGCAAACTGAAGCTTTCTTT.

This chain links TRBV29-1 with TRBJ2-1, with D possibly matching TRBD1 (6 bases). Germline CDR1 SQVTM, CDR2 ANQGSEA. With 0 bases removed from V and 3 bases from J, the gap between germline ends came to 12 bases. There are 15 residues in the CDR3. CDR3 sequence: CSVEERTDFYNEQFF. The CDR3 region has the DNA TGCAGCGTTGAAGAAAGGACAGACTTCTACAATGAGCAGTTCTTC.